This T cell receptor beta chain was found in a study of cytomegalovirus exposure and HLA in healthy donors. The wider study: The Caucasian-associated ancestry cluster held over 65% of a few hundred genotyped donors.

It was with 60 Vbeta and 13 Jbeta primers that the PCR ran. The table came from immunoSEQ multiplex PCR; TCRdb's copy has only in-frame clones and leaves some out. The profile shows about 130,000 clones, roughly 84% of them singletons. Study results and caveats: A later analysis reportedly found that, within productive TCRs, an Asian-associated ancestry cluster had fewer N-insertions than the mean observed across the roughly 630 donors. A further, later analysis showed that HLA-associated TCR beta chains (compared with equally common others) were more clonally expanded. What TCR beta sequences reportedly achieved was accurate prediction of HLA-A and HLA-B alleles in most subjects.

About this clone: Its antigen is unknown. The junction differs from germline at one of its ends, possibly a read error.

In germline, CDR1 is SNHLY, CDR2 FYNNEI. CDR3 length: 19 amino acids. This rearrangement joins TRBV2 to TRBJ1-5, with TRBD1 matching over 8 bases. The sample taken for sequencing was PBMCs. This TCR came from a woman younger than 30 in good health and CMV-seropositive. The CDR3 spells CASSGTQGATTVFNRPQHF. The CDR3 bases are TGTGCCAGCAGTGGTACGCAGGGGGCGACTACTGTATTCAATCGGCCCCAGCATTTT.